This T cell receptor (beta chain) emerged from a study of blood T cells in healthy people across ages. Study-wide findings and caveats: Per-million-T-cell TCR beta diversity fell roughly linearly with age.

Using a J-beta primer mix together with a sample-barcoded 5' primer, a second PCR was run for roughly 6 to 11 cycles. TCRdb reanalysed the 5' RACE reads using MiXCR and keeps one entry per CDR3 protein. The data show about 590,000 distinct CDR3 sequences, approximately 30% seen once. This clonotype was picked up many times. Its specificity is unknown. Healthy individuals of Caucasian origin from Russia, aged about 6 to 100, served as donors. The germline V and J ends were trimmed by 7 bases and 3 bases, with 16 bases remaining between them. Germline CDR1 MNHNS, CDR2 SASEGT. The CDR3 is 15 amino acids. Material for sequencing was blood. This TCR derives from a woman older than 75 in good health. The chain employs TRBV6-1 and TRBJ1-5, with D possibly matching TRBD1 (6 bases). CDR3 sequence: CASTQYDRPNQPQHF. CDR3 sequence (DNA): TGTGCCAGCACCCAATACGACAGGCCCAATCAGCCCCAGCATTTT.